A selection of T cell receptor beta chains follows, all from one sample in a study of blood T cell repertoires in COVID-19. TCRdb's copy holds only in-frame clones and misses some; the assay was immunoSEQ multiplex PCR. The data show around 300,000 clones, with 75% to 95% seen just once and approximately 7.5% held by the top ten. The material sequenced was peripheral blood. Every receptor here comes from a woman in her thirties with COVID-19, enrolled during active disease. Each CDR3 is given with its conserved first and last residue. Each record gives: clone size, D gene, J gene, V gene, CDR3 protein, CDR3 DNA. D genes are given only for firm matches. Only some rows state a clone size, as once, few, many or a class for expanded clones.

size: .; D: .; J: TRBJ1-5; V: TRBV7-2; CDR3: CASSFRTGEPQHF; DNA: TGTGCCAGCAGCTTTAGGACGGGGGAGCCCCAGCATTTT
size: .; D: TRBD1; J: TRBJ1-2; V: TRBV19; CDR3: CASGRTGGQGYTF; DNA: TGTGCCAGTGGGAGGACAGGGGGTCAAGGCTACACCTTC
size: .; D: TRBD2; J: TRBJ2-7; V: TRBV18; CDR3: CASSPGGRGDEQYF; DNA: TGTGCCAGCTCACCGGGCGGGAGGGGCGACGAGCAGTACTTC
size: once; D: TRBD2; J: TRBJ2-5; V: TRBV5-5; CDR3: CASSLAGLADVRETQYF; DNA: TGTGCCAGCAGCTTGGCGGGGCTAGCGGACGTGCGCGAGACCCAGTACTTC
size: .; D: .; J: TRBJ2-3; V: TRBV30; CDR3: CAWTAETDTQYF; DNA: TGTGCCTGGACGGCGGAAACAGATACGCAGTATTTT
size: .; D: .; J: TRBJ2-7; V: TRBV5-4; CDR3: CASSPGRGTYEQYF; DNA: TGTGCCAGCAGCCCTGGCCGGGGAACTTACGAGCAGTACTTC
size: .; D: .; J: TRBJ1-2; V: TRBV12-5; CDR3: CASGLVPAVTSYTF; DNA: TGTGCTAGTGGTTTGGTTCCAGCGGTGACGAGCTACACCTTC
size: .; D: TRBD1; J: TRBJ1-1; V: TRBV29-1; CDR3: CSVFTRDRGSNTEAFF; DNA: TGCAGCGTCTTCACAAGGGACAGGGGATCGAACACTGAAGCTTTCTTT
size: few; D: .; J: TRBJ2-7; V: TRBV21-1; CDR3: CASSAPGLKGTSNEQYF; DNA: TGTGCCAGCAGCGCCCCAGGCCTCAAGGGGACTAGCAACGAGCAGTACTTC
size: .; D: .; J: TRBJ2-1; V: TRBV4-3; CDR3: CASSQDTRRDEQFF; DNA: TGCGCCAGCAGCCAAGATACGAGAAGAGATGAGCAGTTCTTC
size: .; D: .; J: TRBJ2-5; V: TRBV11-2; CDR3: CASSLDLGETQYF; DNA: TGTGCCAGCAGCTTAGATCTCGGGGAGACCCAGTACTTC
size: .; D: .; J: TRBJ1-2; V: TRBV6-6; CDR3: CASSYQANYGYTF; DNA: TGTGCCAGCAGTTACCAGGCTAACTATGGCTACACCTTC
size: once; D: TRBD1; J: TRBJ2-7; V: TRBV15; CDR3: CATSRDLGGQGSYEQYF; DNA: TGTGCCACCAGCAGAGATCTCGGGGGACAGGGGTCCTACGAGCAGTACTTC
size: .; D: .; J: TRBJ2-3; V: TRBV10-3; CDR3: CAISVGTSSTDTQYF; DNA: TGTGCCATCAGTGTGGGGACTTCTTCCACAGATACGCAGTATTTT
size: .; D: TRBD1; J: TRBJ1-1; V: TRBV27; CDR3: CASSFRLQGMNTEAFF; DNA: TGTGCCAGCAGTTTCCGATTACAGGGGATGAACACTGAAGCTTTCTTT
size: .; D: .; J: TRBJ1-5; V: TRBV9; CDR3: CASSLTGDQPQHF; DNA: TGTGCCAGCAGCCTAACGGGGGACCAGCCCCAGCATTTT
size: once; D: .; J: TRBJ1-2; V: TRBV29-1; CDR3: CSVDSPGDYGYTF; DNA: TGCAGCGTTGATTCGCCGGGGGACTATGGCTACACCTTC
size: .; D: .; J: TRBJ2-5; V: TRBV5-4; CDR3: CASSFGETQYF; DNA: TGTGCCAGCAGCTTCGGAGAGACCCAGTACTTC
size: .; D: .; J: TRBJ1-4; V: TRBV19; CDR3: CASSTVRMGEKLFF; DNA: TGTGCCAGTAGTACCGTGAGGATGGGTGAAAAACTGTTTTTT
size: .; D: .; J: TRBJ1-5; V: TRBV15; CDR3: CATQKSNQPQHF; DNA: TGTGCCACCCAGAAAAGCAATCAGCCCCAGCATTTT
size: .; D: TRBD2; J: TRBJ2-1; V: TRBV5-1; CDR3: CASSFGSGPYNEQFF; DNA: TGCGCCAGCAGCTTCGGTAGCGGGCCCTACAATGAGCAGTTCTTC
size: .; D: .; J: TRBJ2-1; V: TRBV6-2/TRBV6-3; CDR3: CASSYATTGLAYNEQFF; DNA: TGTGCCAGCAGTTACGCCACGACAGGACTCGCCTACAATGAGCAGTTCTTC
size: .; D: .; J: TRBJ2-7; V: TRBV2; CDR3: CASSDRATYEQYF; DNA: TGTGCCAGCAGTGACAGGGCAACCTACGAGCAGTACTTC
size: .; D: .; J: TRBJ1-1; V: TRBV11-2; CDR3: CASSLAGQLTEAFF; DNA: TGTGCCAGCAGCTTAGCTGGACAGCTAACTGAAGCTTTCTTT
size: .; D: .; J: TRBJ1-1; V: TRBV2; CDR3: CASLKLWNTEAFF; DNA: TGTGCCAGCCTCAAGCTCTGGAACACTGAAGCTTTCTTT
size: once; D: .; J: TRBJ1-2; V: TRBV5-4; CDR3: CASSLRVDYGYTF; DNA: TGTGCCAGCAGCCTCAGGGTAGACTATGGCTACACCTTC
size: .; D: TRBD2; J: TRBJ2-3; V: TRBV6-1; CDR3: CASSESLAGGTDTQYF; DNA: TGTGCCAGCAGTGAATCCCTAGCGGGAGGGACAGATACGCAGTATTTT
size: .; D: TRBD1; J: TRBJ2-7; V: TRBV6-5; CDR3: CASSTWTGPYEQYF; DNA: TGTGCCAGCTCTACGTGGACAGGGCCCTACGAGCAGTACTTC
size: .; D: .; J: TRBJ1-3; V: TRBV5-1; CDR3: CASSFEGLSGNTIYF; DNA: TGCGCCAGCAGCTTTGAAGGACTTTCTGGAAACACCATATATTTT
size: .; D: .; J: TRBJ2-7; V: TRBV14; CDR3: CASSTLQGFSGGNLVQYF; DNA: TGTGCCAGCAGCACCCTACAAGGGTTCAGCGGCGGGAATTTGGTGCAGTACTTC
size: .; D: .; J: TRBJ1-1; V: TRBV6-5; CDR3: CASSYSPRAYTEAFF; DNA: TGTGCCAGCAGTTACTCGCCCAGGGCCTACACTGAAGCTTTCTTT
size: .; D: .; J: TRBJ2-3; V: TRBV18; CDR3: CASSPLPVIASTDTQYF; DNA: TGTGCCAGCTCACCTCTACCAGTAATAGCGAGCACAGATACGCAGTATTTT
size: .; D: .; J: TRBJ2-2; V: TRBV9; CDR3: CASSVSPANTGELFF; DNA: TGTGCCAGCAGCGTTAGTCCGGCGAACACCGGGGAGCTGTTTTTT
size: .; D: .; J: TRBJ2-3; V: TRBV9; CDR3: CASSVIGTDTQYF; DNA: TGTGCCAGCAGCGTAATCGGCACAGATACGCAGTATTTT
size: .; D: TRBD1; J: TRBJ2-2; V: TRBV9; CDR3: CASSVVETGSAGELFF; DNA: TGTGCCAGCAGCGTAGTCGAGACAGGGAGTGCCGGGGAGCTGTTTTTT
size: .; D: .; J: TRBJ1-1; V: TRBV5-4; CDR3: CASSPTGNTEAFF; DNA: TGTGCCAGCAGCCCCACAGGTAACACTGAAGCTTTCTTT
size: .; D: .; J: TRBJ2-1; V: TRBV28; CDR3: CASTTVPYNEQFF; DNA: TGTGCCAGCACCACGGTCCCCTACAATGAGCAGTTCTTC
size: .; D: .; J: TRBJ2-5; V: TRBV21-1; CDR3: CASSKMGTAQETQYF; DNA: TGTGCCAGCAGCAAAATGGGTACAGCCCAAGAGACCCAGTACTTC
size: .; D: TRBD1; J: TRBJ2-7; V: TRBV6-6; CDR3: CASSYERQGYYEQYF; DNA: TGTGCCAGCAGTTATGAGAGACAGGGATACTACGAGCAGTACTTC
size: .; D: .; J: TRBJ1-1; V: TRBV6-5; CDR3: CASRSRTEAFF; DNA: TGTGCCAGCAGATCGAGAACTGAAGCTTTCTTT
size: .; D: TRBD1; J: TRBJ2-3; V: TRBV29-1; CDR3: CSVGQGADTQYF; DNA: TGCAGCGTTGGACAGGGAGCAGATACGCAGTATTTT
size: .; D: .; J: TRBJ1-4; V: TRBV4-1; CDR3: CASSQDFGGINEKLFF; DNA: TGCGCCAGCAGCCAAGATTTTGGCGGAATTAATGAAAAACTGTTTTTT
size: .; D: TRBD2; J: TRBJ2-1; V: TRBV19; CDR3: CASRPSGGRNEQFF; DNA: TGTGCCAGTAGACCCAGCGGGGGCCGCAATGAGCAGTTCTTC
size: once; D: .; J: TRBJ2-2; V: TRBV2; CDR3: CASTGRGDTGELFF; DNA: TGTGCCAGCACAGGGAGGGGGGACACCGGGGAGCTGTTTTTT
size: .; D: TRBD1; J: TRBJ1-4; V: TRBV7-9; CDR3: CASSLEWGQGNEKLFF; DNA: TGTGCCAGCAGCTTAGAGTGGGGACAGGGAAACGAAAAACTGTTTTTT
size: once; D: TRBD1; J: TRBJ2-5; V: TRBV19; CDR3: CASSIPTRTGSQTQYF; DNA: TGTGCCAGTAGTATCCCAACTAGGACAGGGTCGCAGACCCAGTACTTC
size: .; D: .; J: TRBJ1-4; V: TRBV7-9; CDR3: CASSPPPGREDEKLFF; DNA: TGTGCCAGCAGCCCCCCCCCGGGACGGGAGGATGAAAAACTGTTTTTT
size: .; D: .; J: TRBJ2-7; V: TRBV6-5; CDR3: CASAEHNSYEQYF; DNA: TGTGCCAGCGCGGAGCATAACTCCTACGAGCAGTACTTC
size: .; D: .; J: TRBJ1-3; V: TRBV25-1; CDR3: CASRQTGNTIYF; DNA: TGTGCCAGCAGGCAGACTGGAAACACCATATATTTT
size: .; D: TRBD1; J: TRBJ1-6; V: TRBV5-6; CDR3: CASSLAGTGDSPLHF; DNA: TGTGCCAGCAGCTTGGCCGGGACAGGGGACTCACCCCTCCACTTT
size: .; D: .; J: TRBJ1-1; V: TRBV4-2; CDR3: CASSQEGGRNTEAFF; DNA: TGTGCCAGCAGCCAAGAAGGAGGACGGAACACTGAAGCTTTCTTT
size: .; D: .; J: TRBJ1-2; V: TRBV20-1; CDR3: CSARQFSYTF; DNA: TGCAGTGCCCGCCAGTTTAGCTACACCTTC
size: .; D: TRBD1; J: TRBJ1-1; V: TRBV10-1; CDR3: CATSTGMNTEAFF; DNA: TGCGCCACTTCGACAGGGATGAACACTGAAGCTTTCTTT
size: .; D: TRBD1; J: TRBJ2-5; V: TRBV5-1; CDR3: CASSSLDRVETQYF; DNA: TGCGCCAGCAGCTCCCTAGACAGGGTCGAGACCCAGTACTTC
size: .; D: TRBD1; J: TRBJ1-5; V: TRBV19; CDR3: CASSAQGAGQPQHF; DNA: TGTGCCAGTAGTGCCCAGGGGGCGGGTCAGCCCCAGCATTTT
size: .; D: TRBD2; J: TRBJ2-1; V: TRBV6-1; CDR3: CASSEAGGSSYNEQFF; DNA: TGTGCCAGCAGTGAAGCAGGCGGGAGCTCCTACAATGAGCAGTTCTTC
size: .; D: TRBD1; J: TRBJ1-5; V: TRBV20-1; CDR3: CSASLGGEGQPQHF; DNA: TGCAGTGCTAGTTTAGGGGGCGAAGGTCAGCCCCAGCATTTT
size: .; D: .; J: TRBJ1-4; V: TRBV4-1; CDR3: CASAGGVTNEKLFF; DNA: TGCGCCTCTGCGGGGGGGGTCACTAATGAAAAACTGTTTTTT
size: .; D: .; J: TRBJ2-2; V: TRBV7-3; CDR3: CASRGGAGELFF; DNA: TGTGCCAGCAGGGGCGGGGCCGGGGAGCTGTTTTTT
size: .; D: .; J: TRBJ2-1; V: TRBV29-1; CDR3: CSVDQGGYNEQFF; DNA: TGCAGCGTTGACCAGGGGGGTTACAATGAGCAGTTCTTC